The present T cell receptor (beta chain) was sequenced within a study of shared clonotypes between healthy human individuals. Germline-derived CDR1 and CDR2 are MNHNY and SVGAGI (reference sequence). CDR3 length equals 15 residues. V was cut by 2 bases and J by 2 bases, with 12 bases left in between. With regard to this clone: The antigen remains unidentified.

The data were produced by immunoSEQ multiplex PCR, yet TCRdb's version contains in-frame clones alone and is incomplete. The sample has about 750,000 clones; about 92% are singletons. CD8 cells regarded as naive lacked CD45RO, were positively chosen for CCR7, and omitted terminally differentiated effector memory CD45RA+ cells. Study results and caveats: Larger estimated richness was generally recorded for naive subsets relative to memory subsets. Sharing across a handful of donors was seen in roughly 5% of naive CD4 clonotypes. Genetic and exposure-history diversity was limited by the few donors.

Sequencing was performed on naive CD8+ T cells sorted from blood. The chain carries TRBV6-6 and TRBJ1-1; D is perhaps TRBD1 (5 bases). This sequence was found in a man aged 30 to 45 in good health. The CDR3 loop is CASSYTQELNTEAFF. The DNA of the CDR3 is TGTGCCAGCAGTTACACACAGGAGCTAAACACTGAAGCTTTCTTT.